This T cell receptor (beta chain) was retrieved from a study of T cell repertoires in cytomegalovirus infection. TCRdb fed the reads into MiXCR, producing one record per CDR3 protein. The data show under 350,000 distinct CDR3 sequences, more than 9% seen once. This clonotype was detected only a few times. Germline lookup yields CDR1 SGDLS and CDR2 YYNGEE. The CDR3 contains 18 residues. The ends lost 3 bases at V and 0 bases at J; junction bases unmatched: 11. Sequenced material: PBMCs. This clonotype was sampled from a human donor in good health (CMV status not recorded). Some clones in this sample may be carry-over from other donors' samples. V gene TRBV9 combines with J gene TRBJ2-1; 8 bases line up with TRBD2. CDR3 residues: CASSALVGGANSYNEQFF. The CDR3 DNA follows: TGTGCCAGCAGCGCGTTAGTCGGGGGGGCTAACTCCTACAATGAGCAGTTCTTC. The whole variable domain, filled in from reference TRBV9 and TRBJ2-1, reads DSGVTQTPKHLITATGQRVTLRCSPRSGDLSVYWYQQSLDQGLQFLIQYYNGEERAKGNILERFSAQQFPDLHSELNLSSLELGDSALYFCASSALVGGANSYNEQFFGPGTRLTVL.